These 13 T cell receptor beta chains were sequenced from one sample in a study of cytomegalovirus exposure and HLA in healthy donors. Sequencing used immunoSEQ multiplex PCR; TCRdb keeps in-frame clones, though not all of them. Among about 170,000 clones listed, approximately 90% were seen once. The sample comprised PBMCs. The origin of the receptors is a woman in her twenties or thirties in good health and CMV-seronegative.

The gene calls are TRBV5-1 and TRBJ2-3; no firm D call. Germline V CDR1 and CDR2: SGHRS, YFSETQ. With 2 bases removed from V and 0 bases from J, the gap between germline ends came to 16 bases. The CDR3 has 17 residues. The CDR3: CASSLSSLGGSTDTQYF. Here the CDR3 DNA reads TGCGCCAGCAGCTTAAGTTCCCTAGGTGGGAGCACAGATACGCAGTATTTT.

The V call is TRBV10-2, the J call TRBJ1-6, with D possibly being TRBD1 (6 bases). The CDR3 has 16 amino acids. The V gene lost 2 bases and the J gene lost 10 bases, with 18 bases spanning the gap. Per the germline V gene, CDR1 is WSHSY and CDR2 is SAAADI. CDR3 sequence (DNA): TGCGCCAGCAGTGAGGGATGGGGAGGGGGGGGGTCACCCCTCCACTTT. Protein: CASSEGWGGGGSPLHF.

The chain is built from TRBV9 and TRBJ2-1; TRBD2 agrees at 8 bases. Germline values: CDR1 SGDLS, CDR2 YYNGEE. There are 16 residues in the CDR3. The V segment lost 3 bases and the J segment 6 bases; nucleotides outside the gene matches: 11. The CDR3 loop reads CASSAGGGYLGNEQFF. CDR3 nucleotide sequence: TGTGCCAGCAGCGCAGGCGGGGGGTACTTAGGCAATGAGCAGTTCTTC.

The chain joins TRBV30 to TRBJ1-1; D remains unclear. The CDR3 is 13 residues long. Looked up from germline, CDR1 is GTSNPN and CDR2 is SVGIG (reference sequence). Between the trimmed V and J ends, which lost 0 bases and 6 bases, there was a span of 11 bases. The CDR3: CAWSVGREAEAFF. CDR3 nucleotides: TGTGCCTGGAGTGTAGGGCGGGAGGCTGAAGCTTTCTTT.

The chain has TRBV5-6 and TRBJ2-7; 7 bases are shared with TRBD1. The CDR3 spans 14 residues. Trimming at V came to 5 bases and at J to 6 bases, leaving 11 bases not matched to a gene. Germline assignment: CDR1 SGHDT and CDR2 YYEEEE. This chain's CDR3 is CASSSPGQTFEQYF. The CDR3 nucleotides read TGTGCCAGCAGTTCGCCGGGACAGACTTTCGAGCAGTACTTC. Together with reference TRBV5-6 and TRBJ2-7, the CDR3 gives the full variable domain: DAGVTQSPTHLIKTRGQQVTLRCSPKSGHDTVSWYQQALGQGPQFIFQYYEEEERQRGNFPDRFSGHQFPNYSSELNVNALLLGDSALYLCASSSPGQTFEQYFGPGTRLTVT.

J is TRBJ2-3 and V is TRBV11-2; tentatively, D is TRBD2 (6 bases). The CDR3 extends over 16 amino acids. Germline CDR1 SGHAT, CDR2 FQNNGV. Trimming took 6 bases from V and 0 from J, leaving 16 bases between them. The CDR3 sequence is CASSYDQGLSTDTQYF. CDR3 bases: TGTGCCAGCAGTTATGACCAGGGACTGAGCACAGATACGCAGTATTTT.

This chain connects TRBV5-1 to TRBJ1-1; tentative D call: TRBD1 (6 bases). The CDR3 is 16 residues long. Germline CDR1 SGHRS, CDR2 YFSETQ. V lost 6 bases and J lost 0, with 18 bases in between. CDR3 bases: TGCGCCAGCACCCACCCCCAGGGGAGGGTGAACACTGAAGCTTTCTTT. This sequence encodes CASTHPQGRVNTEAFF.

J is TRBJ1-4 and V is TRBV4-1; 10 bases match TRBD1. CDR1 and CDR2 (germline): MGHRA, YSYEKL. The V gene end was trimmed by 1 base and the J gene end by 6 bases; junction bases not matched to a gene: 2. This CDR3 has 15 residues. CDR3 protein: CASSQAGTGDEKLFF. CDR3 sequence (DNA): TGCGCCAGCAGCCAAGCCGGGACAGGGGATGAAAAACTGTTTTTT.

The rearrangement uses TRBV7-9 and TRBJ2-7; 7 nucleotides line up with TRBD1. CDR1 SEHNR and CDR2 FQNEAQ come from the germline V gene (reference sequence). The trim removed 4 bases at V and 0 bases at J, leaving 0 bases unmatched. The CDR3 runs to 13 residues. DNA for the CDR3: TGTGCCAGCAGCTGGACAGGCTCCTACGAGCAGTACTTC. Protein sequence: CASSWTGSYEQYF.

This rearrangement joins TRBV5-1 to TRBJ1-4, with 7 bases matching TRBD1. The V segment lost 4 bases and the J segment 0 bases; nucleotides outside the gene matches: 9. The germline V gene has CDR1 SGHRS and CDR2 YFSETQ. The CDR3 runs to 17 residues. In DNA, the CDR3 is TGCGCCAGCAGCCTGGGGACAGCAAATCCAACTAATGAAAAACTGTTTTTT. Amino acids: CASSLGTANPTNEKLFF.

V gene TRBV9 combines with J gene TRBJ2-3; 7 positions agree with TRBD1. CDR3 length: 15 amino acids. With 3 bases clipped from V and 2 bases from J, the junction kept 6 bases outside the gene matches. From germline, CDR1 is SGDLS and CDR2 YYNGEE. This CDR3 reads CASSAIQGYTDTQYF. Here the CDR3 DNA reads TGTGCCAGCAGCGCAATACAGGGGTACACAGATACGCAGTATTTT.

The chain carries TRBV5-1 and TRBJ2-1, with 10 bases aligning to TRBD2. The V gene's germline CDR1 is SGHRS and CDR2 YFSETQ. This CDR3 has 16 amino acids. V lost 0 bases, J lost 2 bases, and 2 bases stayed unmatched. The chain's CDR3 is CASSLGTSGTYNEQFF. As DNA, the CDR3 is TGCGCCAGCAGCTTGGGGACTAGCGGAACCTACAATGAGCAGTTCTTC.

The chain links TRBV6-1 to TRBJ2-3; TRBD2 is a possible D gene (5 bases). V gave up 1 base and J gave up 0 bases, with 8 bases separating them. The CDR3 runs to 15 residues. CDR1 and CDR2 (germline): MNHNS, SASEGT. For the CDR3, the DNA is TGTGCCAGCAGTGAAGATGGCGGGAGCACAGATACGCAGTATTTT. It specifies CASSEDGGSTDTQYF.